This TCR beta chain was captured in a study of T-cell reconstitution after alpha-beta-depleted transplantation in children. Germline V gene lookup returns CDR1 SEHNR and CDR2 FQNEAQ (reference sequence). The CDR3 totals 14 residues. V dropped 4 bases and J dropped 7 bases, with 14 bases sitting between them. Many counts were recorded for this clonotype. Preparation of the TCRbeta library involved a method that used unique molecular identifiers. TCRdb reprocessed the PCR reads via MiXCR and lists one record per CDR3 protein. The sample shows hundreds of thousands of distinct CDR3 sequences, roughly 9% of them seen only once.

This clonotype was obtained from a human donor who donated a stem cell graft to a child with acute lymphoblastic leukemia. V usage is TRBV7-9 and J usage is TRBJ1-5; a weak D match, TRBD1 (6 bases). Source: PBMCs from the stem cell graft donor, taken from the stem cell graft. The CDR3, as DNA: TGTGCCAGCAGCTCCGGGACAATAGACCAGCCCCAGCATTTT. It encodes CASSSGTIDQPQHF.